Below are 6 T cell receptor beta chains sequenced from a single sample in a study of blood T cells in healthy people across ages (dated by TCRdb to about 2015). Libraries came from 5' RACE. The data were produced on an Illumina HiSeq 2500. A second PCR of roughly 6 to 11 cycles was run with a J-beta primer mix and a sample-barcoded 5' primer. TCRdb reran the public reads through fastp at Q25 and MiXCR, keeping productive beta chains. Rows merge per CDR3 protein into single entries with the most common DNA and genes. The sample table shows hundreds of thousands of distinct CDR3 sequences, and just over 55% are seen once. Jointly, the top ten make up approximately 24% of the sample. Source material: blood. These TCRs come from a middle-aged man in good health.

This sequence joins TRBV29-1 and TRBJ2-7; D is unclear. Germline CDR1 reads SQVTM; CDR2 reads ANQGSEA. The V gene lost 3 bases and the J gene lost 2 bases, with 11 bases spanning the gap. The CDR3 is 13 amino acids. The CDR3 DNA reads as TGCAGCGTTGAGTTTGGCCGTACCTACGAGCAGTACTTC. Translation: CSVEFGRTYEQYF.

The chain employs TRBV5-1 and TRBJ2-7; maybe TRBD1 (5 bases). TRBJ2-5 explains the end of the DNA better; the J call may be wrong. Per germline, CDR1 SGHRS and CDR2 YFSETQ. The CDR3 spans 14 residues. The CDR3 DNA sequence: TGCGCCAGCAGCTCCCTAATCAGTGGGGCGACCCAGTACTTC. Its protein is CASSSLISGATQYF.

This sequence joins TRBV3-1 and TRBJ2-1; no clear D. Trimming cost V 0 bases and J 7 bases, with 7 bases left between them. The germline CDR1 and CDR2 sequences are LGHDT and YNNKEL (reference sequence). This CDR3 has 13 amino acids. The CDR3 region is CASSQDVSNEQFF. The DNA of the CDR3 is TGTGCCAGCAGCCAAGATGTCAGTAATGAGCAGTTCTTC.

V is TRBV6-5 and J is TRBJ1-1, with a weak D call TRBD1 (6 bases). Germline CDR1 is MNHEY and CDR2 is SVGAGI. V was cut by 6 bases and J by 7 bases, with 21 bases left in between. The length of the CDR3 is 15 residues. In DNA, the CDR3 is TGTGCCAGCAGCCTAAACCACAACAGGGCCTATGAAGCTTTCTTT. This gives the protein CASSLNHNRAYEAFF.

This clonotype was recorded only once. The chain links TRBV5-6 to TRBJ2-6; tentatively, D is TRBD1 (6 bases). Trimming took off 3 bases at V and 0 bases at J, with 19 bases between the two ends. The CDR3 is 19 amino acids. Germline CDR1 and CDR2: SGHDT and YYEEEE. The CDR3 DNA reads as TGTGCCAGCAGCTCGTTCCGTCCAGGGGCCGACTCTGGGGCCAACGTCCTGACTTTC. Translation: CASSSFRPGADSGANVLTF.

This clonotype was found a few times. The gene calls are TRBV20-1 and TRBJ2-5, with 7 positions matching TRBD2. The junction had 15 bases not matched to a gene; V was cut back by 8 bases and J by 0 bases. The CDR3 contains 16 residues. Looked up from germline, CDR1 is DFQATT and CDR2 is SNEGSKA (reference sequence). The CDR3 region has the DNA TGCAGTCTTGTCGCAGCGGGGTACCCGTACCAAGAGACCCAGTACTTC. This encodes CSLVAAGYPYQETQYF.